Below are 25 T cell receptor beta chains sequenced from a single sample in a study of CD8+ T cells in alopecia areata (dated by TCRdb to the late 2010s). The library relied on the immunoSEQ multiplex PCR assay. RNA was extracted from all samples and reverse transcribed into cDNA, which served as template for TCR sequencing. The table was pulled from immuneACCESS by TCRdb, which kept in-frame rearrangements only. Such tables lose some clones; where checked, under half of the loss comes from unresolved V genes, and the rest has no known cause. A total of 100,000 to 150,000 clones appear in this sample, about 57% of them only once. Under 5% of the sample is in the top ten clones. This specimen's time point label, per the study, means: baseline before oral tofacitinib. Sample: CD4+ T cells sorted from blood, taken at week 0. All receptors derive from a human donor with alopecia areata.

The chain employs TRBV5-6 and TRBJ2-1; 7 nucleotides align to TRBD2. CDR3 length equals 15 residues. Germline CDR1 is SGHDT and CDR2 is YYEEEE. The junction had 8 bases not matched to a gene; V was cut back by 3 bases and J by 5 bases. CDR3 protein: CASSSTGTTNNEQFF. CDR3 bases: TGTGCCAGCAGCTCTACCGGGACTACAAACAATGAGCAGTTCTTC. Complete variable domain (other parts from reference TRBV5-6 and TRBJ2-1): DAGVTQSPTHLIKTRGQQVTLRCSPKSGHDTVSWYQQALGQGPQFIFQYYEEEERQRGNFPDRFSGHQFPNYSSELNVNALLLGDSALYLCASSSTGTTNNEQFFGPGTRLTVL.

The V and J genes are TRBV9 and TRBJ2-7; possible D gene TRBD1, 5 bases. CDR3 length: 14 residues. The V end was cut by 2 bases, the J end by 7 bases, with 16 bases between. Germline CDR1 reads SGDLS; CDR2 reads YYNGEE. CDR3 region: CASSVTGDLGEQYF. Here the CDR3 DNA reads TGTGCCAGCAGCGTTACAGGAGACCTTGGGGAGCAGTACTTC. Full variable domain (rest looked up from reference TRBV9 and TRBJ2-7): DSGVTQTPKHLITATGQRVTLRCSPRSGDLSVYWYQQSLDQGLQFLIQYYNGEERAKGNILERFSAQQFPDLHSELNLSSLELGDSALYFCASSVTGDLGEQYFGPGTRLTVT.

The table lists this clone with a count of one. The V and J genes are TRBV7-2 and TRBJ2-7; 9 bases map to TRBD2. J lost 1 base, V lost 5 bases, and 9 bases had no gene match. CDR3 length: 16 residues. The germline gives CDR1 SGHTA, CDR2 FQGNSA. The CDR3 DNA sequence: TGTGCCAGCAGCCGCGAGACTAGCGGCATATCCTACGAGCAGTACTTC. Translating it yields CASSRETSGISYEQYF.

This clone was found a few times. This rearrangement joins TRBV7-3 to TRBJ2-3; no definite D call. This CDR3 comprises 16 residues. Trimming removed 0 bases at V and 2 bases at J, with 12 bases between. Germline CDR1 SGHTA, CDR2 FQGTGA. Here the CDR3 reads CASSLTPRIFTDTQYF. As DNA, the CDR3 is TGTGCCAGCAGCTTAACCCCCCGAATATTCACAGATACGCAGTATTTT.

The V gene is TRBV28, the J gene TRBJ1-2, with D unresolved. The CDR3 extends over 14 amino acids. CDR1 and CDR2 from the germline V gene are MDHEN and SYDVKM. Between the trimmed V and J ends, which lost 1 base and 4 bases, there was a span of 10 bases. CDR3 residues: CASSLLADLYGYTF. The CDR3 DNA sequence: TGTGCCAGCAGTTTATTGGCTGACCTCTATGGCTACACCTTC.

This clone showed up just once. The rearrangement joins TRBV7-9 to TRBJ1-2, with TRBD1 matching 9 bases. This CDR3 is built from 14 residues. V dropped 2 bases and J dropped 3; count of bases not matched to a gene: 1. CDR1 SEHNR and CDR2 FQNEAQ come from the germline V gene (reference sequence). The CDR3 region has the DNA TGTGCCAGCAGCTTAACAGGGGGCCACTATGGCTACACCTTC. It encodes CASSLTGGHYGYTF.

This clone was counted a few times. V and J are TRBV4-3 and TRBJ2-7; a weak D match, TRBD2 (7 bases). Trimming left V 0 bases short and J 3 bases short, with 15 bases between. The CDR3 spans 16 residues. Germline-derived CDR1 and CDR2 are LGHNA and YSLEER. CDR3 in DNA: TGCGCCAGCAGCCAAGATCTGGGGGGGGGCCTCTACGAGCAGTACTTC. It encodes CASSQDLGGGLYEQYF.

The genes are TRBV5-1 and TRBJ2-5; TRBD2 matches at 8 bases. V dropped 0 bases and J dropped 2; count of bases not matched to a gene: 3. CDR1 SGHRS and CDR2 YFSETQ come from the germline V gene. CDR3 length equals 15 residues. The CDR3 sequence: CASSLGSGAQETQYF. The CDR3 DNA reads as TGCGCCAGCAGCTTGGGTAGCGGGGCGCAAGAGACCCAGTACTTC. The full variable domain, in which reference TRBV5-1 and TRBJ2-5 provide the parts outside the CDR3, is KAGVTQTPRYLIKTRGQQVTLSCSPISGHRSVSWYQQTPGQGLQFLFEYFSETQRNKGNFPGRFSGRQFSNSRSEMNVSTLELGDSALYLCASSLGSGAQETQYFGPGTRLLVL.

This chain connects TRBV6-5 to TRBJ1-3; D gene uncertain. The CDR3 has 13 amino acids. Germline CDR1 is MNHEY and CDR2 is SVGAGI. Trimming removed 6 bases at V and 9 bases at J, with 15 bases between. DNA for the CDR3: TGTGCCAGCAGCTATGGGTCCAGAGGCACCATATATTTT. It encodes CASSYGSRGTIYF.

V and J are TRBV4-1 and TRBJ2-5, with 11 bases aligning to TRBD2. Germline CDR1 and CDR2: MGHRA and YSYEKL. V was clipped by 2 bases and J by 5 bases; unmatched bases: 4. This CDR3 has 15 amino acids. The CDR3 bases are TGCGCCAGCAGCCAAATACTAGCGGGAGTGGAGACCCAGTACTTC. Residues: CASSQILAGVETQYF.

This rearrangement joins TRBV9 to TRBJ2-7; the D call may be TRBD1 or TRBD2 (5 bases each). The CDR3 extends over 13 amino acids. Trimming removed 3 bases at V and 6 bases at J, with 13 bases between. CDR1 and CDR2 from the germline V gene are SGDLS and YYNGEE. CDR3 region: CASSGPGTPEQYF. DNA for the CDR3: TGTGCCAGCAGCGGCCCCGGGACGCCCGAGCAGTACTTC.

Only a few counts were recorded for this clone. V gene TRBV7-2 combines with J gene TRBJ2-1; TRBD2 might be the D (5 bases). From germline, CDR1 is SGHTA and CDR2 FQGNSA. The V end was cut by 4 bases, the J end by 5 bases, with 12 bases between. This CDR3 is 14 amino acids long. In DNA, the CDR3 is TGTGCCAGCAGCTCCTTACTAGGAGACAATGAGCAGTTCTTC. Encoded protein: CASSSLLGDNEQFF. Using reference TRBV7-2 and TRBJ2-1 for the parts outside the CDR3, the full variable domain is GAGVSQSPSNKVTEKGKDVELRCDPISGHTALYWYRQSLGQGLEFLIYFQGNSAPDKSGLPSDRFSAERTGGSVSTLTIQRTQQEDSAVYLCASSSLLGDNEQFFGPGTRLTVL.

There are a few counts of this clone. This rearrangement joins TRBV6-5 to TRBJ2-3; perhaps TRBD2 as D (5 bases). Germline assignment: CDR1 MNHEY and CDR2 SVGAGI. The V end lost 2 bases, the J end lost 0 bases, and 9 bases lay between the germline ends. The CDR3 runs 15 residues. CDR3 sequence (DNA): TGTGCCAGCAGTTACACGGGAAAAAGCACAGATACGCAGTATTTT. It encodes CASSYTGKSTDTQYF.

As DNA, the CDR3 is TGTGCCAGCAATAAGGGACTACCTACCTACAATGAGCAGTTCTTC. Translating it yields CASNKGLPTYNEQFF. The chain links TRBV5-4 to TRBJ2-1; 7 bases are shared with TRBD2. CDR3 size: 15 residues. With V trimmed by 6 bases and J by 2 bases, 8 bases remained unmatched. Germline assignment: CDR1 SGHNT and CDR2 YYREEE (reference sequence).

The gene calls are TRBV9 and TRBJ2-2; 7 bases align to TRBD1. Germline V gene sequence: CDR1 SGDLS, CDR2 YYNGEE. The CDR3 has 17 residues. With 1 base clipped from V and 1 base from J, the junction kept 7 bases outside the gene matches. In nucleotides, the CDR3 is TGTGCCAGCAGCGTAACTATGGGGACAGAGAACACCGGGGAGCTGTTTTTT. It specifies CASSVTMGTENTGELFF.

This rearrangement joins TRBV7-2 to TRBJ2-5; TRBD1 is a possible D gene (5 bases). Germline CDR1 SGHTA, CDR2 FQGNSA. Deletions cut 5 bases from V and 8 bases from J, with 18 bases between. This CDR3 has 14 residues. CDR3: CASSPPRTPRTQYF. The CDR3 DNA reads as TGTGCCAGCAGCCCTCCGAGGACACCACGCACCCAGTACTTC.

V and J are TRBV18 and TRBJ2-7, with D perhaps TRBD1 (6 bases). CDR1 is KGHSH and CDR2 is LQKENI in the germline V gene. Trimming took off 3 bases at V and 0 bases at J, with 9 bases between the two ends. This CDR3 is 14 amino acids long. The CDR3 bases are TGTGCCAGCTCACCCGCGGACAGCTCCTACGAGCAGTACTTC. The encoded protein is CASSPADSSYEQYF.

This chain joins TRBV11-1 and TRBJ1-2; 8 positions agree with TRBD1. The germline V gene encodes CDR1 SGHAT and CDR2 FQDESV (reference sequence). The CDR3 runs 14 residues. The J segment lost 7 bases and the V segment lost 5 bases, leaving 9 bases of the junction unmatched. The CDR3 reads CASSPRQGLPGYTF. The CDR3 DNA follows: TGTGCCAGCAGCCCCCGACAGGGGCTTCCTGGCTACACCTTC.

This clone occurred a few times. The CDR3 reads CATSQIGGFDSYEQYF. The CDR3 DNA reads TGTGCCACCTCACAAATCGGGGGCTTCGACTCCTACGAGCAGTACTTC. J is TRBJ2-7 and V is TRBV19; TRBD1 or TRBD2 may be the D gene (6 bases each). CDR3 length: 16 residues. V gave up 10 bases and J gave up 0 bases, with 22 bases separating them. Germline V gene lookup returns CDR1 LNHDA and CDR2 SQIVND (reference sequence).

The gene calls are TRBV5-4 and TRBJ1-1; D remains unclear. CDR1 is SGHNT, CDR2 YYREEE, per germline (reference sequence). V lost 4 bases, J lost 1 base, and 8 bases lay in between. The CDR3 is 13 amino acids. The CDR3 DNA sequence: TGTGCCAGCAGCACTGTGGAGAACACTGAAGCTTTCTTT. This sequence encodes CASSTVENTEAFF.

The rearrangement links TRBV4-1 to TRBJ2-3; 8 positions match TRBD1. The junction had 9 bases not matched to a gene; V was cut back by 1 base and J by 0 bases. This CDR3 region has 18 residues. Germline CDR1 MGHRA, CDR2 YSYEKL. CDR3 nucleotide sequence: TGCGCCAGCAGCCAAGGGCGGATGGGACAGGCGAGCACAGATACGCAGTATTTT. This gives the protein CASSQGRMGQASTDTQYF.

This clone was observed a handful of times. The CDR3 coding sequence is TGTGCCAGCAGTTTGGGGAGCTCTGGAAACACCATATATTTT. Amino acids: CASSLGSSGNTIYF. The chain couples TRBV28 to TRBJ1-3, with D unclear. Per germline, CDR1 MDHEN and CDR2 SYDVKM. Trimming removed 3 bases at V and 0 bases at J, with 6 bases between. This CDR3 has 14 residues. Together with reference TRBV28 and TRBJ1-3, the CDR3 gives the full variable domain: DVKVTQSSRYLVKRTGEKVFLECVQDMDHENMFWYRQDPGLGLRLIYFSYDVKMKEKGDIPEGYSVSREKKERFSLILESASTNQTSMYLCASSLGSSGNTIYFGEGSWLTVV.

The CDR3 sequence: CASSLERGRGYTF. The DNA for the CDR3 is TGTGCCAGCAGCTTAGAAAGGGGACGGGGCTACACCTTC. The J gene is TRBJ1-2, the V gene TRBV7-2; weak D call: TRBD1 (5 bases). Between the trimmed V and J ends, which lost 1 base and 8 bases, there was a span of 11 bases. The CDR3 totals 13 residues. Germline loops: CDR1 SGHTA, CDR2 FQGNSA.

This clone was seen only a few times. The chain recombines TRBV25-1 with TRBJ1-4; unclear D gene. V was trimmed by 4 bases and J by 8 bases, leaving 11 bases between them. Germline V gene sequence: CDR1 MGHDK, CDR2 SYGVNS. CDR3 length equals 13 residues. The CDR3 coding sequence is TGTGCCAGCAGTGGAGTCGGTAGGGAAAAACTGTTTTTT. Encoded protein: CASSGVGREKLFF.

This clone showed up just a few times. The chain is built from TRBV30 and TRBJ1-3; D gene uncertain. The V and J ends lost 2 bases and 0 bases respectively, with 11 bases between them. The CDR3 is made up of 15 amino acids. Germline V gene sequence: CDR1 GTSNPN, CDR2 SVGIG (reference sequence). Here the CDR3 reads CAWSQGESSGNTIYF. In DNA form, the CDR3 reads TGTGCCTGGAGTCAAGGCGAGAGCTCTGGAAACACCATATATTTT.